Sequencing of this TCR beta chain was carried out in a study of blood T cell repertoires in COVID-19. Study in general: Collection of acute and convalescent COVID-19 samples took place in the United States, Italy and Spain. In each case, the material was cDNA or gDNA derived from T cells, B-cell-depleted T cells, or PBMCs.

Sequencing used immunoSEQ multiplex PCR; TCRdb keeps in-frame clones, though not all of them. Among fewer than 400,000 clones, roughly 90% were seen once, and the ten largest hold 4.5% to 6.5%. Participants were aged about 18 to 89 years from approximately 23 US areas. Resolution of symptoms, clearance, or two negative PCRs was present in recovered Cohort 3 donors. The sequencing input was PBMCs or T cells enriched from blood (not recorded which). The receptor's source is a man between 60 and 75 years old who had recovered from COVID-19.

As DNA, the CDR3 is TGTGCCAGCAGCACTAACCCCGCTATTGAAGCTTTCTTT. This sequence encodes CASSTNPAIEAFF. The chain carries TRBV28 and TRBJ1-1; D is unclear. There are 13 residues in the CDR3. The germline CDR1 and CDR2 sequences are MDHEN and SYDVKM. Trimming cost V 6 bases and J 7 bases, with 15 bases left between them.